These T cell receptor beta chains were read from a single sample in a study of breast tumors, draining lymph nodes, adjacent tissues. TCRdb re-analysed the multiplex PCR reads in MiXCR, keeping a single row per CDR3 protein. The table lists 100,000 or so distinct CDR3 sequences, 21% of them singletons. Sequenced input: axillary lymph node tissue. The receptors originated from a female donor with breast cancer. Some clones in this sample may be carry-over from other donors' samples. CDR3s include the opening cysteine and the closing phenylalanine or tryptophan. A D gene is named only where the DNA matches it firmly. The size entry is marked missing in some rows and otherwise reads once, few, many or a size class.

v_call: TRBV9
clone_size: many
j_call: TRBJ2-1
d_call: TRBD2
cdr3_nt: TGTGCCAGCAGCGAGAGCGGGAGCTCCTACAATGAGCAGTTCTTC
cdr3_aa: CASSESGSSYNEQFF

v_call: TRBV20-1
clone_size: many
j_call: TRBJ2-1
d_call: .
cdr3_nt: TGCAGTGCTAGAACCTTCGGGTTGGAGCGGGCTCTCAATGAGCAGTTCTTC
cdr3_aa: CSARTFGLERALNEQFF

v_call: TRBV6-1
clone_size: few
j_call: TRBJ2-7
d_call: TRBD1
cdr3_nt: TGTGCCAGCAGTGAACTGGACAGGGACTACGAGCAGTACTTC
cdr3_aa: CASSELDRDYEQYF

v_call: TRBV7-9
clone_size: many
j_call: TRBJ2-2
d_call: .
cdr3_nt: TGTGCCAGCAGCTTAGAAGGAGGGGGCAGCACCGGGGAGCTGTTTTTT
cdr3_aa: CASSLEGGGSTGELFF

v_call: TRBV20-1
clone_size: many
j_call: TRBJ1-5
d_call: .
cdr3_nt: TGCAGTGCCTTGCGGGGGCCGGATCAGCCCCAGCATTTT
cdr3_aa: CSALRGPDQPQHF

v_call: TRBV7-9
clone_size: many
j_call: TRBJ1-6
d_call: .
cdr3_nt: TGTGCCAGCAGCCCCCAGGGCAGATCTAATTCACCCCTCCACTTT
cdr3_aa: CASSPQGRSNSPLHF

v_call: TRBV19
clone_size: many
j_call: TRBJ2-7
d_call: .
cdr3_nt: TGTGCCAGTAGTATAGCATCGGGGAACGAGCAGTACTTC
cdr3_aa: CASSIASGNEQYF

v_call: TRBV2
clone_size: many
j_call: TRBJ2-3
d_call: .
cdr3_nt: TGTGCCAGCAGTGATACCAGCGGGCTGGAGGTCACAGATACGCAGTATTTT
cdr3_aa: CASSDTSGLEVTDTQYF

v_call: TRBV6-5
clone_size: many
j_call: TRBJ2-7
d_call: .
cdr3_nt: TGTGCCAGCAGTCTTTCTCCAGCTGACCCCTACGAGCAGTACTTC
cdr3_aa: CASSLSPADPYEQYF

v_call: TRBV5-4
clone_size: many
j_call: TRBJ2-1
d_call: .
cdr3_nt: TGTGCCAGCAGCTTGGAACTACAGAGCTCCTACAATGAGCAGTTCTTC
cdr3_aa: CASSLELQSSYNEQFF

v_call: TRBV20-1
clone_size: many
j_call: TRBJ2-5
d_call: .
cdr3_nt: TGCAGTGCTGATTCAGGGGCGCGGGGGACAAGGACCCAGTACTTC
cdr3_aa: CSADSGARGTRTQYF

v_call: TRBV19
clone_size: few
j_call: TRBJ1-5
d_call: TRBD1
cdr3_nt: TGTGCCAGTAGCTGGGGACAGGGAAGCAGTCAGCCCCAGCATTTT
cdr3_aa: CASSWGQGSSQPQHF

v_call: TRBV5-1
clone_size: once
j_call: TRBJ2-7
d_call: TRBD2
cdr3_nt: TGCGCCAGCAGCAGTCCGGGACTAGCGGGAGCGGGCGAGCAGTACTTC
cdr3_aa: CASSSPGLAGAGEQYF

v_call: TRBV6-6
clone_size: many
j_call: TRBJ2-3
d_call: .
cdr3_nt: TGTGCCAGCAGTCGTCCCGGCACAGATACGCAGTATTTT
cdr3_aa: CASSRPGTDTQYF

v_call: TRBV18
clone_size: .
j_call: TRBJ1-2
d_call: TRBD1
cdr3_nt: TGTGCCAGCTCACCACCGTGGAGACAGGGGCATGGCTACACCTTC
cdr3_aa: CASSPPWRQGHGYTF

v_call: TRBV6-1
clone_size: many
j_call: TRBJ2-7
d_call: .
cdr3_nt: TGTGCCAGCAGCTATCGTACCGGGACGTCGACCTACGAGCAGTACTTC
cdr3_aa: CASSYRTGTSTYEQYF

v_call: TRBV12-3/TRBV12-4
clone_size: many
j_call: TRBJ2-1
d_call: .
cdr3_nt: TGTGCCAGCAGTTTCGTGAAGGGCCCCTACAATGAGCAGTTCTTC
cdr3_aa: CASSFVKGPYNEQFF

v_call: TRBV20-1
clone_size: many
j_call: TRBJ2-7
d_call: TRBD1
cdr3_nt: TGCAGTGCTAGAGATCTCCAGGGGGTCCACGAGCAGTACTTC
cdr3_aa: CSARDLQGVHEQYF

v_call: TRBV15
clone_size: many
j_call: TRBJ1-4
d_call: .
cdr3_nt: TGTGCCACCAGCAGGTGGTCGGGGACTAATGAAAAACTGTTTTTT
cdr3_aa: CATSRWSGTNEKLFF

v_call: TRBV29-1
clone_size: many
j_call: TRBJ2-3
d_call: .
cdr3_nt: TGCAGCGTTGAAGAGCAGGAGGTGGGAGGACACCCGCAGTATTTT
cdr3_aa: CSVEEQEVGGHPQYF

v_call: TRBV6-1
clone_size: few
j_call: TRBJ2-5
d_call: TRBD2
cdr3_nt: TGTGCCAGCAGTGAAGCTGACGGGGGGGCGGAGACCCAGTACTTC
cdr3_aa: CASSEADGGAETQYF

v_call: TRBV20-1
clone_size: many
j_call: TRBJ2-5
d_call: TRBD2
cdr3_nt: TGCAGTGCTGGACCAGCGGCTAGCGGGGGCAGGGAGACCCAGTACTTC
cdr3_aa: CSAGPAASGGRETQYF

v_call: TRBV7-9
clone_size: medium-sized
j_call: TRBJ2-7
d_call: .
cdr3_nt: TGTGCCAGCAGCCCCTCCGAGAGCTACGAGCAGTACTTC
cdr3_aa: CASSPSESYEQYF

v_call: TRBV11-2
clone_size: many
j_call: TRBJ1-2
d_call: .
cdr3_nt: TGTGCCAGCAGCCCTAACTATGGCTACACCTTC
cdr3_aa: CASSPNYGYTF

v_call: TRBV20-1
clone_size: many
j_call: TRBJ1-5
d_call: TRBD1
cdr3_nt: TGCAGTGCTATACCAGGGGGCGATCAGCCCCAGCATTTT
cdr3_aa: CSAIPGGDQPQHF

v_call: TRBV27
clone_size: .
j_call: TRBJ2-3
d_call: TRBD2
cdr3_nt: TGTGCCAGCAGCCGGACTAGCGGGAGGGCCAGGGTTACGCAGTATTTT
cdr3_aa: CASSRTSGRARVTQYF

v_call: TRBV30
clone_size: .
j_call: TRBJ1-6
d_call: .
cdr3_nt: TGTGCCTGGAAGTTCTGGGGCCCAGCCAGTTTAGGATCACCCCTCCACTTT
cdr3_aa: CAWKFWGPASLGSPLHF

v_call: TRBV3-1
clone_size: many
j_call: TRBJ1-2
d_call: TRBD1
cdr3_nt: TGTGCCAGCAGCCAAAGACAGGGGGATGGCTACACCTTC
cdr3_aa: CASSQRQGDGYTF

v_call: TRBV5-4
clone_size: many
j_call: TRBJ2-5
d_call: .
cdr3_nt: TGTGCCAGCAGCCCCGCCCGGAACCAAGAGACCCAGTACTTC
cdr3_aa: CASSPARNQETQYF

v_call: TRBV6-6
clone_size: many
j_call: TRBJ1-3
d_call: .
cdr3_nt: TGTGCCAGCAGTTTCACTCAGGGAGCAAACTCTGGAAACACCATATATTTT
cdr3_aa: CASSFTQGANSGNTIYF

v_call: TRBV6-2/TRBV6-3
clone_size: many
j_call: TRBJ2-3
d_call: .
cdr3_nt: TGTGCCAGCAGTTACATAGGGGTTCTAGGGACAGATACGCAGTATTTT
cdr3_aa: CASSYIGVLGTDTQYF

v_call: TRBV30
clone_size: many
j_call: TRBJ2-5
d_call: .
cdr3_nt: TGTGCCTGGAGTGTGGGGGGAGAGACCCAGTACTTC
cdr3_aa: CAWSVGGETQYF

v_call: TRBV9
clone_size: many
j_call: TRBJ1-2
d_call: .
cdr3_nt: TGTGCCAGCAGCGTAGCGTACAGACTTAACTATGGCTACACCTTC
cdr3_aa: CASSVAYRLNYGYTF

v_call: TRBV18
clone_size: .
j_call: TRBJ2-5
d_call: TRBD2
cdr3_nt: TGTGCCAGCTCACCGACTAGCGGGAGGCAGGAGACCCAGTACTTC
cdr3_aa: CASSPTSGRQETQYF

v_call: TRBV7-9
clone_size: many
j_call: TRBJ1-2
d_call: .
cdr3_nt: TGTGCCAGCAGCCGACAGGCCTCCTATGGCTACACCTTC
cdr3_aa: CASSRQASYGYTF

v_call: TRBV3-1
clone_size: many
j_call: TRBJ2-7
d_call: .
cdr3_nt: TGTGCCAGCAGCCAAGATGGGTGGGCGTGGCAGTACTTC
cdr3_aa: CASSQDGWAWQYF

v_call: TRBV18
clone_size: many
j_call: TRBJ2-5
d_call: TRBD2
cdr3_nt: TGTGCCAGCTCACCTGGACTAGAGGAGACCCAGTACTTC
cdr3_aa: CASSPGLEETQYF

v_call: TRBV5-1
clone_size: many
j_call: TRBJ2-3
d_call: .
cdr3_nt: TGCGCCAGCAGCTTGGGCCGTCCCGGCACAGATACGCAGTATTTT
cdr3_aa: CASSLGRPGTDTQYF

v_call: TRBV6-5
clone_size: many
j_call: TRBJ2-1
d_call: TRBD1
cdr3_nt: TGTGCCAGCACCAGGGGGCCCAAGCCTGTTAATGAGCAGTTCTTC
cdr3_aa: CASTRGPKPVNEQFF

v_call: TRBV5-1
clone_size: .
j_call: TRBJ1-5
d_call: TRBD1
cdr3_nt: TGCGCCAGCAGCAAGGACAGGGGAGATCAGCCCCAGCATTTT
cdr3_aa: CASSKDRGDQPQHF

v_call: TRBV12-3/TRBV12-4
clone_size: many
j_call: TRBJ2-1
d_call: .
cdr3_nt: TGTGCCAGCAGTTTATCGGCGGGATACAATGAGCAGTTCTTC
cdr3_aa: CASSLSAGYNEQFF

v_call: TRBV19
clone_size: many
j_call: TRBJ2-2
d_call: .
cdr3_nt: TGTGCCAGTAGAGGCGAGGACAACCGGGAGCTGTTTTTT
cdr3_aa: CASRGEDNRELFF

v_call: TRBV4-2
clone_size: many
j_call: TRBJ2-3
d_call: .
cdr3_nt: TGTGCCAGCAGCCAAGATGCATTCTTGGGAGATACGCAGTATTTT
cdr3_aa: CASSQDAFLGDTQYF

v_call: TRBV5-1
clone_size: many
j_call: TRBJ2-5
d_call: .
cdr3_nt: TGCGCCAGCAGCTTGTTAACGGGACAAGAGACCCAGTACTTC
cdr3_aa: CASSLLTGQETQYF

v_call: TRBV24-1
clone_size: many
j_call: TRBJ2-7
d_call: TRBD1
cdr3_nt: TGTGCCACCAGTGGGACAGGGGGCTTATACGAGCAGTACTTC
cdr3_aa: CATSGTGGLYEQYF

v_call: TRBV5-6
clone_size: many
j_call: TRBJ2-7
d_call: TRBD1
cdr3_nt: TGTGCCAGTCACATGACGGGACAGGCTAACGAGCAGTACTTC
cdr3_aa: CASHMTGQANEQYF

v_call: TRBV2
clone_size: many
j_call: TRBJ2-3
d_call: .
cdr3_nt: TGTGCCAGCGAAGAGGGTGGAGATACGCAGTATTTT
cdr3_aa: CASEEGGDTQYF

v_call: TRBV5-1
clone_size: .
j_call: TRBJ1-4
d_call: .
cdr3_nt: TGCGCCAGTGCAATTGGGGGGACGGACGAAAAACTGTTTTTT
cdr3_aa: CASAIGGTDEKLFF

v_call: TRBV7-9
clone_size: few
j_call: TRBJ1-1
d_call: .
cdr3_nt: TGTGCCAGCGGAAGGGTAGGCACTGAAGCTTTCTTT
cdr3_aa: CASGRVGTEAFF

v_call: TRBV5-1
clone_size: many
j_call: TRBJ2-5
d_call: TRBD2
cdr3_nt: TGCGCCAGCAGCCCCGGGACTAGCGGAGCAGAGACCCAGTACTTC
cdr3_aa: CASSPGTSGAETQYF

v_call: TRBV24-1
clone_size: many
j_call: TRBJ2-1
d_call: TRBD1
cdr3_nt: TGTGCCACCGGGACCCGGGACAGGGTCACCAATGAGCAGTTCTTC
cdr3_aa: CATGTRDRVTNEQFF

v_call: TRBV9
clone_size: many
j_call: TRBJ2-5
d_call: TRBD2
cdr3_nt: TGTGCCAGCAGCGTAGTAGCGGGGGCCGGAGAGACCCAGTACTTC
cdr3_aa: CASSVVAGAGETQYF

v_call: TRBV7-3
clone_size: many
j_call: TRBJ2-1
d_call: TRBD2
cdr3_nt: TGTGCCAGCAGCCCGGGGGGGGGGGGCTACAATGAGCAGTTCTTC
cdr3_aa: CASSPGGGGYNEQFF

v_call: TRBV18
clone_size: .
j_call: TRBJ2-5
d_call: .
cdr3_nt: TGTGCCAGCTCACCCGGACAAATCTCGGAAGGGACCCAGTCCTTC
cdr3_aa: CASSPGQISEGTQSF

v_call: TRBV20-1
clone_size: many
j_call: TRBJ2-2
d_call: .
cdr3_nt: TGCAGTGCCAAGAATCCGGGATCCGGGGAGCTGTTTTTT
cdr3_aa: CSAKNPGSGELFF

v_call: TRBV4-1
clone_size: few
j_call: TRBJ1-4
d_call: .
cdr3_nt: TGCGCCAGCAGCGGGGACCCCAATGAAAAACTGTTTTTT
cdr3_aa: CASSGDPNEKLFF

v_call: TRBV6-2/TRBV6-3
clone_size: many
j_call: TRBJ2-7
d_call: .
cdr3_nt: TGTGCCAGCAAAGGTAGTTGGGGGAACTCCTACGAGCAGTACTTC
cdr3_aa: CASKGSWGNSYEQYF

v_call: TRBV3-1
clone_size: .
j_call: TRBJ1-3
d_call: .
cdr3_nt: TGTGCCAGCAGCCGGACGGAGAATGGAAACACCATATATTTT
cdr3_aa: CASSRTENGNTIYF

v_call: TRBV2
clone_size: many
j_call: TRBJ2-3
d_call: TRBD2
cdr3_nt: TGTGCCAGCAGTGGGTGGGGGGGGTTGGATACGCAGTATTTT
cdr3_aa: CASSGWGGLDTQYF